These T cell receptor beta chains were read from a single sample in a study of blood T cells in healthy people across ages. TCRdb re-analysed the 5' RACE reads in MiXCR, keeping a single row per CDR3 protein. Of just under 750,000 distinct CDR3 sequences listed, 22% are singletons. Sequencing input: blood. These receptors all come from a man between 65 and 79 years old in good health. CDR3s leave out the opening cysteine and the closing phenylalanine or tryptophan. A D gene is named only where the DNA matches it firmly.

V	D	J	CDR3
TRBV6-2/TRBV6-3	-	TRBJ2-2	ASLKPTSNTGELF
TRBV5-1	TRBD2	TRBJ2-5	ASRLVAGQETQY
TRBV6-5	-	TRBJ1-4	ASSYEGGSLGKLF
TRBV25-1	TRBD1	TRBJ2-1	ASSDGRTGGSYNEQF
TRBV24-1	TRBD1	TRBJ1-2	ATSDGGQGYGYT
TRBV20-1	-	TRBJ1-2	SPRGDYDYGYT
TRBV7-3	TRBD2	TRBJ2-1	ASSNRTSGIGGNEQF
TRBV12-3/TRBV12-4	TRBD2	TRBJ2-7	ASSSGLAGSYEQY
TRBV6-1	TRBD1	TRBJ2-3	ASSEVGRDRDTQY
TRBV10-3	-	TRBJ1-4	AISESDNEKLF
TRBV12-3/TRBV12-4	-	TRBJ1-2	ASSSGAPGYGYT
TRBV7-8	-	TRBJ1-5	ASSFPGYEQPQH
TRBV12-3/TRBV12-4	-	TRBJ2-3	ASRFPVNRQGGSPDTQY
TRBV6-2/TRBV6-3	TRBD2	TRBJ2-3	ASTRAGGDTQY